The sequence of this T cell receptor beta chain was determined in a study of shared clonotypes between healthy human individuals. Concerning this clone itself: Its specificity is unknown.

Findings and caveats of the study: Relative to memory subsets, naive subsets generally showed larger estimated richness.

Germline assignment: CDR1 KGHSY and CDR2 FQNENV. Losses at the gene ends were 4 bases for V and 3 bases for J; bases not matched to a gene: 3. CDR3 length: 14 residues. Generated by immunoSEQ multiplex PCR, the TCRdb table keeps only in-frame clones and is missing some. This repertoire shows 2 million to 2.5 million clones, about 90% found once; its top ten account for about 0.36%. Material: naive CD4+ T cells from PBMCs. Sample subset: CD45RA+ positively selected. This clonotype originated in a man aged 18 to 29 in good health. Some clones in this sample may be carry-over from other donors' samples. The chain carries TRBV16 and TRBJ2-7; TRBD1 agrees at 10 bases. The CDR3 nucleotides read TGTGCCAGCAGCCGGGACAGGGGTGACTACGAGCAGTACTTC. Translated, it gives CASSRDRGDYEQYF.